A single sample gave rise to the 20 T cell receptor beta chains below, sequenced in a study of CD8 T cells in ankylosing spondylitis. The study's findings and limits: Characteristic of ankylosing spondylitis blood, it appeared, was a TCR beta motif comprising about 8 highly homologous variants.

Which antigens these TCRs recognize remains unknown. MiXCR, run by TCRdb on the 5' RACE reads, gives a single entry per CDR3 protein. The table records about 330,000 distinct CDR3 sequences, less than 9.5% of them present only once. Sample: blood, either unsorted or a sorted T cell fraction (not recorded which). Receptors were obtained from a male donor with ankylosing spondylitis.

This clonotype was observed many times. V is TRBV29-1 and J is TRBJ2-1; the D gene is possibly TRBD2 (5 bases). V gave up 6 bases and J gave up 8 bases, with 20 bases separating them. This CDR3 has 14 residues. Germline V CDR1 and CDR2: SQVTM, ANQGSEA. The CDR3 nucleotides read TGCAGCGTCTCCCCTTCGGTACTAGTGCATGAGCAGTTCTTC. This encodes CSVSPSVLVHEQFF.

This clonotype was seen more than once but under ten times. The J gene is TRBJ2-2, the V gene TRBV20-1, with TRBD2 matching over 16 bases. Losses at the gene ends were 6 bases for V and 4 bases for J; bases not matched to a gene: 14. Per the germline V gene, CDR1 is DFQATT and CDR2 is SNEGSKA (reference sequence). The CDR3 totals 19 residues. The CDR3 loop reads CSALKGGLAGGPATGELFF. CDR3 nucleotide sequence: TGCAGTGCCCTAAAAGGGGGACTAGCGGGAGGGCCGGCCACCGGGGAGCTGTTTTTT.

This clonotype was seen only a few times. CDR3 in DNA: TGTGCCAGCAGCCTTCGTTATGGGGGTGAAGCTTTCTTT. Translated, it gives CASSLRYGGEAFF. The V and J genes are TRBV14 and TRBJ1-1; D is possibly TRBD1 (5 bases). The germline CDR1 and CDR2 sequences are SGHDN and FVKESK. Trimming cost V 4 bases and J 7 bases, with 13 bases left between them. The CDR3 consists of 13 residues.

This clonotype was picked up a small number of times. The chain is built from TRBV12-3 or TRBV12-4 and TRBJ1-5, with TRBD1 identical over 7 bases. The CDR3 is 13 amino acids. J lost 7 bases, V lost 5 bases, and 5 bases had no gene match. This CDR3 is CASSPTGDQPQHF. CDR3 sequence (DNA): TGTGCCAGCAGTCCCACAGGGGACCAGCCCCAGCATTTT.

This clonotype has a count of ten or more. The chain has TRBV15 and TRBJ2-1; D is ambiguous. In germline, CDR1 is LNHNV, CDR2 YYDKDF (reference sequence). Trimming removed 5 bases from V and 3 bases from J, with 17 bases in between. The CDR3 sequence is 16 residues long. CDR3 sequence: CATSVRLGWDYNEQFF. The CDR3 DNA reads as TGTGCCACCAGCGTCCGACTGGGATGGGACTACAATGAGCAGTTCTTC.

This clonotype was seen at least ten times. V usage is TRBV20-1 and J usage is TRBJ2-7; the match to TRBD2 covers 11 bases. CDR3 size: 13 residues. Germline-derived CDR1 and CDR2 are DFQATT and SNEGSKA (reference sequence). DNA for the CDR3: TGCAGCGCCCGACTAGCGGGGACCTACGAGCAGTACTTC. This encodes CSARLAGTYEQYF.

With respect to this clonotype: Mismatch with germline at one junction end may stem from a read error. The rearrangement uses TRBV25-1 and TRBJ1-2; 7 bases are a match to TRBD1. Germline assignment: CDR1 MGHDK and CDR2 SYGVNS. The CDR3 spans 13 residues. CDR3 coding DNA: TGTGCGAGCAGGGAGGGGGCCATCGAGATCTACACCTTC. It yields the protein CASREGAIEIYTF.

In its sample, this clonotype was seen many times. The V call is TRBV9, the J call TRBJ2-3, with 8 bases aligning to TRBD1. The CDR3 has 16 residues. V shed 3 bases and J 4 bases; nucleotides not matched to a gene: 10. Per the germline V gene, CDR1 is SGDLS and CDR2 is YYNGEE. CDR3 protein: CASSGSSRTGSDTQYF. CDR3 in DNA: TGTGCCAGCAGCGGTAGCTCCAGGACAGGGTCAGATACGCAGTATTTT. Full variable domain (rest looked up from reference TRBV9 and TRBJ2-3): DSGVTQTPKHLITATGQRVTLRCSPRSGDLSVYWYQQSLDQGLQFLIQYYNGEERAKGNILERFSAQQFPDLHSELNLSSLELGDSALYFCASSGSSRTGSDTQYFGPGTRLTVL.

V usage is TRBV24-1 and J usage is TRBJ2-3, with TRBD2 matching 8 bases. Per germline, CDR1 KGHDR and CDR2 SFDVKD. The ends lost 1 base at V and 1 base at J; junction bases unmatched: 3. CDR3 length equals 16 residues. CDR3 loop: CATSDFRRGGTDTQYF. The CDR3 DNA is TGTGCCACCAGTGATTTTAGGCGGGGGGGCACAGATACGCAGTATTTT.

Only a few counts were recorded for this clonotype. The CDR3 sequence: CASSLGPSMGEAFF. CDR3 in DNA: TGCGCCAGCAGCCTGGGACCCTCCATGGGTGAAGCTTTCTTT. The chain joins TRBV5-1 to TRBJ1-1; maybe TRBD1 (5 bases). This CDR3 is built from 14 residues. Germline V CDR1 and CDR2: SGHRS, YFSETQ. Trimming pared 4 bases from V and 7 bases from J, leaving 17 bases between.

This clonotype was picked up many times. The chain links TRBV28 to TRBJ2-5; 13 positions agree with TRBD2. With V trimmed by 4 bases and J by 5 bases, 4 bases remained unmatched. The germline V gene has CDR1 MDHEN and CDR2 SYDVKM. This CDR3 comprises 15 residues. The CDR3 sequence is CASSWTSGREETQYF. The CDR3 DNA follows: TGTGCCAGCAGTTGGACTAGCGGGAGAGAGGAGACCCAGTACTTC.

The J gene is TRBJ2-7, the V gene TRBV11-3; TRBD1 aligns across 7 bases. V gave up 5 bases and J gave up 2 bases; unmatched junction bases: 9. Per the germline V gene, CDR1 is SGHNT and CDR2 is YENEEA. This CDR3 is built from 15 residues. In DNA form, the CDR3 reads TGTGCCAGCAGCCTCGGGACAGCGGACACCTACGAGCAGTACTTC. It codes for CASSLGTADTYEQYF.

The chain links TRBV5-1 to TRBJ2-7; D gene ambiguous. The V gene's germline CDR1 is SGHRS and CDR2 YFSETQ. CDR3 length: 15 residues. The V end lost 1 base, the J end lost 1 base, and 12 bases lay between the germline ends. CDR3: CASSLTYHKSYEQYF. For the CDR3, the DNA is TGCGCCAGCAGCTTGACCTACCATAAGTCCTACGAGCAGTACTTC.

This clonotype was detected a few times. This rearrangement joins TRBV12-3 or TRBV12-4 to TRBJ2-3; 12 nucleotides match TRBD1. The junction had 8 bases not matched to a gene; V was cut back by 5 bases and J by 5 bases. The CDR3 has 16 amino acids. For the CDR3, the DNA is TGTGCCAGCAGTCCGAGTAGGGACAGGGGGCAAGATACGCAGTATTTT. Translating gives CASSPSRDRGQDTQYF.

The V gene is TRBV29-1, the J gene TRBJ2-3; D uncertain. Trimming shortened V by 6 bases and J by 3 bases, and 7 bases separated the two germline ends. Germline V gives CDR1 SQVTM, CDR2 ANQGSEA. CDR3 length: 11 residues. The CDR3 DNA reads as TGCAGCGTGGATACGACAGATACGCAGTATTTT. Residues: CSVDTTDTQYF.

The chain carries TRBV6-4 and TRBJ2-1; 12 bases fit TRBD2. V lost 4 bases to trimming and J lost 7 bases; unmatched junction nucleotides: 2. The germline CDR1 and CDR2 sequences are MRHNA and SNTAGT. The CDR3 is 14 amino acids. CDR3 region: CASSGLAGANEQFF. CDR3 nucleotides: TGTGCCAGCAGTGGACTAGCGGGAGCAAATGAGCAGTTCTTC.

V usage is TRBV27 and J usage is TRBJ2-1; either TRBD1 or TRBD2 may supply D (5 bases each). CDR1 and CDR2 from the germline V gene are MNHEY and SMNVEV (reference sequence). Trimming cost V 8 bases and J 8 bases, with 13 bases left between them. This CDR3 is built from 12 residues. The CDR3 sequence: CASWSGTHEQFF. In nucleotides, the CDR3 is TGTGCCAGCTGGTCAGGGACCCATGAGCAGTTCTTC.

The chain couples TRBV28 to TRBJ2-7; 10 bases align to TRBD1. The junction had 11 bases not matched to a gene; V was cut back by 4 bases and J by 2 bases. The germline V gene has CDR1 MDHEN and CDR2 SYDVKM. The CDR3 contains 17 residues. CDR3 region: CASSSLRDRGPAYEQYF. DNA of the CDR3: TGTGCCAGCAGTTCCCTCCGGGACAGGGGACCTGCCTACGAGCAGTACTTC.

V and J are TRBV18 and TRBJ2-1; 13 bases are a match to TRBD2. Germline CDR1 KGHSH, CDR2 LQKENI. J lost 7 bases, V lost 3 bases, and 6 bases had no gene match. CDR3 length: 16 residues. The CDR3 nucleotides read TGTGCCAGCTCACCTAGAGGACTAGCGGGAGTTAATGAGCAGTTCTTC. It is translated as CASSPRGLAGVNEQFF.

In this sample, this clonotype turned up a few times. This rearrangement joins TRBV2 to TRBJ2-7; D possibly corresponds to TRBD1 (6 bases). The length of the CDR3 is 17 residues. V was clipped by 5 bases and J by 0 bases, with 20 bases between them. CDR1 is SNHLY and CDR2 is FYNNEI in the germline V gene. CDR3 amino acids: CASSFIDRDTTSYEQYF. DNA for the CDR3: TGTGCCAGCAGTTTTATAGACCGGGACACCACCTCCTACGAGCAGTACTTC.